Listed below are T cell receptor beta chains from one sample, sequenced in a study of patients and donors after allogeneic stem cell transplantation. TCRdb redid the calling of the RT-PCR reads with MiXCR, one entry per CDR3 protein. The sample records some 880,000 distinct CDR3 sequences, about a sixth being singletons. Sequences were obtained from blood, either unsorted or a sorted T cell fraction (not recorded which). The origin of the receptors is a human donor who was either an allogeneic HSCT recipient or a stem cell or donor lymphocyte infusion donor (not recorded which). It is not recorded whose cells these are; they may come from a transplant donor. CDR3s include the opening cysteine and the closing phenylalanine or tryptophan. The order of the fields is J gene, V gene, D gene, clone size, CDR3 DNA, CDR3 protein. D genes are given only for firm matches. Size is stated for part of the rows, as once, few or many counts, or as a class when the clone is expanded.

TRBJ1-5	TRBV7-3	-	-	TGTGCCAGCACCGCTGGGGTGCAGCCCCAGCATTTT	CASTAGVQPQHF
TRBJ1-1	TRBV30	TRBD1	-	TGTGCCTGGAAGGGACAGGGAGGAACTGAAGCTTTCTTT	CAWKGQGGTEAFF
TRBJ2-2	TRBV20-1	TRBD1	-	TGCAGTGCTAGTCCCGGGACAGGGGCTCAATTAAGCACCGGGGAGCTGTTTTTT	CSASPGTGAQLSTGELFF
TRBJ1-5	TRBV12-3/TRBV12-4	-	-	TGTGCCAGCAGTACCACGGGGTTTGCCAATCAGCCCCAGCACTTT	CASSTTGFANQPQHF
TRBJ1-4	TRBV4-3	-	-	TGCGCCAGCAGCCAAGATAGGGTGGCAGGGTCCGTTGAAAAACTGTTTTTT	CASSQDRVAGSVEKLFF
TRBJ1-1	TRBV29-1	-	few	TGCAGCGTTCAGAAGATGAACACTGAAGCTTTCTTT	CSVQKMNTEAFF
TRBJ2-5	TRBV3-1	TRBD2	-	TGTGCCAGCAGCCAAGATTGGCTAGCGGGGGATGGAGAGACCCAGTACTTC	CASSQDWLAGDGETQYF
TRBJ2-2	TRBV6-2/TRBV6-3	TRBD1	-	TGTGCCAGCAGTTACCGGGACAGGAACACCGGGGAGCTGTTTTTT	CASSYRDRNTGELFF
TRBJ2-2	TRBV19	TRBD1	-	TGTGCCAGTAGTATGTCTTCCGGGACAGGGTTCACCGGGGAGCTGTTTTTT	CASSMSSGTGFTGELFF
TRBJ1-1	TRBV7-9	-	-	TGTGCCAGCAGTTTCCGGATAACTGAAGCTTTCTTT	CASSFRITEAFF
TRBJ2-2	TRBV5-5	-	few	TGTGCCAGCAGCCACCCGGCCCCAGCGAGGGGCGGGGAGCTGTTTTTT	CASSHPAPARGGELFF
TRBJ1-1	TRBV29-1	-	-	TGCAGCGTTGAAATGCGGTCTACTGTCAGCGCTGAAGCTTTCTTT	CSVEMRSTVSAEAFF
TRBJ1-1	TRBV12-3/TRBV12-4	-	few	TGTGCCAGCAGTTTATTGGAGGGGGGTACTGAAGCTTTCTTT	CASSLLEGGTEAFF
TRBJ1-1	TRBV20-1	-	few	TGCAGTGCAGAGGGTCCAGGGAGCGTGAGCACTGAAGCTTTCTTT	CSAEGPGSVSTEAFF
TRBJ2-2	TRBV20-1	TRBD2	few	TGCAGTGCTAGGGCGGCAGTCGCGGGAGCGAACACCGGGGAGCTGTTTTTT	CSARAAVAGANTGELFF
TRBJ1-2	TRBV10-3	-	-	TGTGCCTTTATGACAGAAACCTATGGCTACACCTTC	CAFMTETYGYTF
TRBJ2-2	TRBV4-1	-	-	TGCGCCAGCAGCCAAACTAGACTCCGCGGGGAGCTGTTTTTT	CASSQTRLRGELFF
TRBJ2-7	TRBV5-1	TRBD2	-	TGCGCCAGCAGCTTACTAGCGGGAGAGGACTACGAGCAGTACTTC	CASSLLAGEDYEQYF
TRBJ2-7	TRBV4-1	TRBD1	few	TGCGCCAGCAGCCAACTTAGGGGGCACGAGCAGTACTTC	CASSQLRGHEQYF
TRBJ2-3	TRBV10-3	TRBD2	-	TGTGCCATCAGTGAGTCAGGGACTAGCAGAGCCACAGATACGCAGTATTTT	CAISESGTSRATDTQYF
TRBJ1-2	TRBV12-3/TRBV12-4	-	few	TGTGCCAGCAGCTCAAAAGGGGCCCCCGGATGGGGCTACACCTTC	CASSSKGAPGWGYTF
TRBJ1-2	TRBV12-3/TRBV12-4	-	few	TGTGCCAGCAGTTCCCAGGGTATAGGAGGCTACACCTTC	CASSSQGIGGYTF
TRBJ2-3	TRBV20-1	-	few	TGCAGTGCTAGAGGCCCCGGGGGCCAGTCCTATACGCAGTATTTT	CSARGPGGQSYTQYF
TRBJ2-3	TRBV7-9	-	-	TGTGCCAGCAGCCCTGACTACAACACAGATACGCAGTATTTT	CASSPDYNTDTQYF
TRBJ1-2	TRBV4-3	-	-	TGCGCCAGCAGCCATAGTCCGGGGATCCGAAACGGAGGCTACACCTTC	CASSHSPGIRNGGYTF
TRBJ1-1	TRBV5-1	-	-	TGCGCCAGCAGCTTGGACCCCTGGGCCAGGGTGAACACTGAAGCTTTCTTT	CASSLDPWARVNTEAFF
TRBJ1-3	TRBV12-3/TRBV12-4	-	-	TGTGCCAGCAGTTTAGGGGGGGGGCGAAGAATTGGCTCTGGAAACACCATATATTTT	CASSLGGGRRIGSGNTIYF
TRBJ2-3	TRBV29-1	-	-	TGCAGCGTTGAAAAGGGCAGGGGCACAGATACGCAGTATTTT	CSVEKGRGTDTQYF
TRBJ2-7	TRBV5-1	-	few	TGCGCCAGCAGCAACGACTATGACTGGGAGCAGTACTTC	CASSNDYDWEQYF
TRBJ1-5	TRBV24-1	-	few	TGTGCCACCAGTTGGCCAACTAGCAATCAGCCCCAGCATTTT	CATSWPTSNQPQHF
TRBJ1-3	TRBV6-5	-	few	TGTGCCAGCAGTTACTCGGGCGAGAAGTCGGGAAACACCATATATTTT	CASSYSGEKSGNTIYF
TRBJ2-7	TRBV5-1	-	many	TGCGCCAGCAGCGGAGGGGAAGGGGCCTACGAGCAGTACTTC	CASSGGEGAYEQYF
TRBJ1-1	TRBV12-3/TRBV12-4	-	few	TGTGCCAGCAGTGCGCATGGTCCCACTGAAGCTTTCTTT	CASSAHGPTEAFF
TRBJ2-2	TRBV5-1	TRBD1	-	TGCGCCAGCAGCTTGGAGGCGACAGGGAAGAACACCGGGGAGCTGTTTTTT	CASSLEATGKNTGELFF
TRBJ2-2	TRBV6-1	TRBD1	-	TGTGCCAGCAGGAGCTCGACAGGGCCCACCGGGGAGCTGTTTTTT	CASRSSTGPTGELFF
TRBJ1-1	TRBV30	-	-	TGTGCCTGGTCTCTCGGACAACCAAATTCTGAAGCTTTCTTT	CAWSLGQPNSEAFF
TRBJ2-7	TRBV10-3	TRBD1	few	TGTGCCATCAGGGGGACAGGGGAAGCCCACGAGCAGTACTTC	CAIRGTGEAHEQYF
TRBJ1-2	TRBV20-1	-	few	TGCAGTGCTGCTAGGGGGGGCGGCTACACCTTC	CSAARGGGYTF
TRBJ1-1	TRBV12-3/TRBV12-4	-	many	TGTGCCAGCAGTTTAGTTAACAGGATGAACACTGAAGCTTTCTTT	CASSLVNRMNTEAFF
TRBJ2-2	TRBV7-9	-	-	TGTGCCAGCAGCCCGGGACACCTACGGGCCGGGGAGCTGTTTTTT	CASSPGHLRAGELFF
TRBJ2-3	TRBV12-3/TRBV12-4	-	few	TGTGCCAGCAGTTTACACAGGACGAGCACAGATACGCAGTATTTT	CASSLHRTSTDTQYF
TRBJ2-7	TRBV29-1	-	-	TGCAGCGTTGGGTTCGGGCGGGGGCCCTACGAGCAGTACTTC	CSVGFGRGPYEQYF
TRBJ1-2	TRBV7-6	TRBD1	few	TGTGCCAGCGGAACAGGGGAAAGCTACACCTTC	CASGTGESYTF
TRBJ2-3	TRBV20-1	-	few	TGCAGTGCTCCCCGGAAAGGAGATACGCAGTATTTT	CSAPRKGDTQYF
TRBJ2-3	TRBV3-1	-	many	TGTGCCAGCAGCCAAACGGTGGGTACGCAGTATTTT	CASSQTVGTQYF
TRBJ2-7	TRBV9	-	few	TGTGCCAGCAGCGTAGCAGAGGGTTGGGGCGAGCAGTACTTC	CASSVAEGWGEQYF
TRBJ1-6	TRBV20-1	-	-	TGCAGTGCAACCGGGACCGAGTATAATTCACCCCTCCACTTT	CSATGTEYNSPLHF
TRBJ1-2	TRBV4-1	-	-	TGCGCCAGCAGCCATGGGGGGGGGAGGTATGGCTACACCTTC	CASSHGGGRYGYTF
TRBJ2-1	TRBV12-3/TRBV12-4	-	-	TGTGCCAGCAGGCAGCCCGCTTCGGGCAAGGATGAGCAGTTCTTC	CASRQPASGKDEQFF
TRBJ2-1	TRBV7-2	TRBD1	-	TGTGCCAGCAGCGCAGACAGGGGTCCCTACAATGAGCAGTTCTTC	CASSADRGPYNEQFF
TRBJ2-1	TRBV7-2	-	-	TGTGCCAGCAGCTTTAGGAATAGGGGGAGCTCCTACAATGAGCAGTTCTTC	CASSFRNRGSSYNEQFF
TRBJ1-2	TRBV11-2	TRBD1	-	TGTGCCAGCAGCGGACTCAGGGGGCGCTCAGTTGGCTACACCTTC	CASSGLRGRSVGYTF
TRBJ1-4	TRBV5-1	-	-	TGCGCCAGCAGCTTGGTGTTGATTCTCTCTGGAAAACTGTTTTTT	CASSLVLILSGKLFF
TRBJ2-3	TRBV27	TRBD2	-	TGTGCCAGCAAACCAGGTAGCGGGATCACAGATACGCAGTATTTT	CASKPGSGITDTQYF
TRBJ2-3	TRBV5-1	-	-	TGCGCCAGCAGCCCACCGACGGGGGTCGGGGATACGCAGTATTTT	CASSPPTGVGDTQYF